One and the same sample provided the 2 T cell receptor beta chains below, sequenced in a study of T cells in Graves' hyperthyroidism and ophthalmopathy. RNA transcripts served as the template for amplifying TCR beta CDR3 regions. When the TCR CDR3 underwent first-round RT-PCR, the HTBI primer set was used. TCRdb re-derived calls from the multiplex PCR reads in MiXCR, one entry per CDR3 protein. Here the sample spans 620,000 or so distinct CDR3 sequences, around 15% being singletons. The sample was blood. All receptors come from a woman between 45 and 60 years old with Graves' ophthalmopathy.

This clonotype appeared many times. V gene TRBV27 combines with J gene TRBJ2-7; D uncertain. Trimming removed 6 bases at V and 2 bases at J, with 11 bases between. Looked up from germline, CDR1 is MNHEY and CDR2 is SMNVEV (reference sequence). This CDR3 contains 13 residues. CDR3 in amino acids: CASSLGLAYEQYF. The CDR3 DNA reads TGTGCCAGCAGCTTAGGGCTAGCCTACGAGCAGTACTTC.

Note on this clonotype: This may be a read error, as it is one base from a much larger clone. This chain uses TRBV9 with TRBJ1-2, with D perhaps TRBD1 (6 bases). CDR1 and CDR2 (germline): SGDLS, YYNGEE. The CDR3 extends over 15 amino acids. The chain's CDR3 is CAGSGGPPEHYGYTF. In DNA form, the CDR3 reads TGTGCCGGCAGTGGGGGGCCCCCGGAACACTATGGCTACACCTTC.